The 21 T cell receptor beta chains listed next were all sequenced from one sample in a study of blood T cells in healthy people across ages. It was with a sample-barcoded 5' primer and a J-beta primer mix that a second PCR of roughly 6 to 11 cycles was run. TCRdb re-analysed the 5' RACE reads in MiXCR, keeping a single row per CDR3 protein. The table has some 940,000 distinct CDR3 sequences, roughly 28% seen once. These data also formed part of another study, on T cells of mothers and their children.

Sequencing input: blood. The receptors come from a woman in her thirties or forties in good health.

This clonotype was picked up a small number of times. V is TRBV7-2 and J is TRBJ2-1; D is perhaps TRBD1 (5 bases). The ends were cut back, 5 bases at V and 3 bases at J, with 17 bases in the middle. The germline CDR1 and CDR2 sequences are SGHTA and FQGNSA. This CDR3 is built from 16 residues. The CDR3 region is CASSPSRALLYNEQFF. The CDR3 DNA follows: TGTGCCAGCAGCCCAAGCAGGGCCCTCCTCTACAATGAGCAGTTCTTC.

Regarding this clonotype: This clone may be a read error of a much larger clone one base away. The V gene is TRBV20-1, the J gene TRBJ2-5; 9 nucleotides agree with TRBD2. The DNA end is a closer match to TRBJ2-7, so the J assignment may be wrong. The CDR3 consists of 15 residues. Germline CDR1 reads DFQATT; CDR2 reads SNEGSKA (reference sequence). The CDR3 DNA is TGCAGTGCTAGAGTTAAAGCGGGGGGCCTCTACGAGCAGTACTTC. It translates to CSARVKAGGLYEQYF.

The sample holds many counts of this clonotype. The chain combines TRBV29-1 with TRBJ1-4; maybe TRBD1 (5 bases). This CDR3 is built from 11 residues. Deletions cut 7 bases from V and 8 bases from J, with 11 bases between. The germline CDR1 and CDR2 sequences are SQVTM and ANQGSEA. CDR3 nucleotide sequence: TGCAGCGCGGGGGTAGGAGAAAAACTGTTTTTT. It codes for CSAGVGEKLFF.

This clonotype appeared a few times. This chain joins TRBV5-1 and TRBJ2-5, with 7 bases matching TRBD1. The CDR3 runs to 17 residues. Germline CDR1 is SGHRS and CDR2 is YFSETQ. V shed 0 bases, J shed 4 bases, and the junction held 12 bases outside the gene matches. The CDR3 here is CASSLAPRTGEGETQYF. CDR3 coding DNA: TGCGCCAGCAGCTTGGCCCCCCGGACAGGCGAAGGAGAGACCCAGTACTTC.

V gene TRBV6-2 or TRBV6-3 combines with J gene TRBJ2-5; the D call may be TRBD1 or TRBD2 (5 bases each). The CDR3 consists of 14 residues. V was shortened by 0 bases and J by 7 bases, with 12 bases between the two germline ends. CDR1 and CDR2 from the germline V gene are MNHEY and SVGEGT. CDR3 nucleotide sequence: TGTGCCAGCAGTTACTCGGGCCCTGGGGGGACCCAGTACTTC. Translation: CASSYSGPGGTQYF.

This clonotype is a singleton in its sample. The chain combines TRBV28 with TRBJ2-3, with a possible D match to TRBD2 (6 bases). CDR3 length: 15 residues. Germline loops: CDR1 MDHEN, CDR2 SYDVKM. The V gene lost 6 bases and the J gene lost 4 bases, with 17 bases spanning the gap. The CDR3 sequence is CASSPGTPVADTQYF. Written as DNA, the CDR3 is TGTGCCAGCAGCCCCGGGACTCCGGTCGCAGATACGCAGTATTTT.

J is TRBJ2-5 and V is TRBV11-2; D could derive from TRBD1 or TRBD2 (6 bases each). The CDR3 has 17 residues. V was shortened by 2 bases and J by 2 bases, with 18 bases between the two germline ends. CDR1 SGHAT and CDR2 FQNNGV come from the germline V gene. Here the CDR3 DNA reads TGTGCCAGCAGCTTAATGGGGGGATCGGGGGCACAAGAGACCCAGTACTTC. This sequence encodes CASSLMGGSGAQETQYF.

The chain has TRBV7-9 and TRBJ1-4, with 7 bases aligning to TRBD1. V gave up 7 bases and J gave up 1 base; unmatched junction bases: 6. CDR1 and CDR2 from the germline V gene are SEHNR and FQNEAQ (reference sequence). There are 15 residues in the CDR3. CDR3 sequence: CASTTGTETNEKLFF. CDR3 nucleotide sequence: TGTGCCAGCACAACCGGGACAGAAACTAATGAAAAACTGTTTTTT.

This clonotype turned up a few times. The rearrangement links TRBV13 to TRBJ2-1; TRBD2 might be the D (5 bases). Looked up from germline, CDR1 is PRHDT and CDR2 is FYEKMQ (reference sequence). The CDR3 consists of 15 residues. Trimming stripped 5 bases from V and 0 bases from J, with 11 bases between. In nucleotides, the CDR3 is TGTGCCAGCAGCCCTAGCTTCCTCTCCTACAATGAGCAGTTCTTC. Residues: CASSPSFLSYNEQFF.

A few counts support this clonotype. The chain employs TRBV20-1 and TRBJ2-7; possible D gene TRBD1, 6 bases. V was pared by 4 bases and J by 6 bases, with 19 bases between. The CDR3 is 14 amino acids. Germline V CDR1 and CDR2: DFQATT, SNEGSKA (reference sequence). The CDR3 protein is CSAIPGTYQSEQYF. Written as DNA, the CDR3 is TGCAGTGCTATACCCGGGACATACCAAAGCGAGCAGTACTTC.

This sequence joins TRBV29-1 and TRBJ2-2; D may correspond to TRBD1 or TRBD2 (5 bases each). With 7 bases removed from V and 3 bases from J, the gap between germline ends came to 9 bases. CDR1 and CDR2 from the germline V gene are SQVTM and ANQGSEA. The CDR3 spans 12 residues. The CDR3 loop is CSGGPHTGELFF. For the CDR3, the DNA is TGCAGCGGGGGACCGCACACCGGGGAGCTGTTTTTT.

This clonotype has only a few counts. This chain links TRBV4-3 with TRBJ1-1; 8 nucleotides align to TRBD1. Unmatched junction bases numbered 10, after V lost 1 base and J lost 6 bases. Germline CDR1 is LGHNA and CDR2 is YSLEER. The CDR3 has 16 residues. CDR3 loop: CASSQVWTGKGAEAFF. The CDR3 nucleotides are TGCGCCAGCAGCCAAGTATGGACAGGGAAAGGGGCTGAAGCTTTCTTT.

The V and J genes are TRBV7-2 and TRBJ2-3, with TRBD2 matching 7 bases. Trimming took 1 base from V and 1 from J; bases not matched to a gene: 5. The V gene's germline CDR1 is SGHTA and CDR2 FQGNSA. The CDR3 runs 16 residues. The CDR3 loop reads CASSLEFAGGTDTQYF. The CDR3 coding sequence is TGTGCCAGCAGCTTAGAATTTGCGGGGGGCACAGATACGCAGTATTTT.

This clonotype was seen only a few times. The gene calls are TRBV20-1 and TRBJ1-2; no clear D gene. V gave up 8 bases and J gave up 7 bases, with 20 bases separating them. Germline V gene lookup returns CDR1 DFQATT and CDR2 SNEGSKA (reference sequence). The CDR3 runs 13 residues. CDR3 in amino acids: CSPLADVFGGYTF. The CDR3, as DNA: TGCAGTCCCTTAGCTGACGTGTTCGGTGGCTACACCTTC.

This clonotype was seen just once. The chain uses TRBV7-9 and TRBJ2-1; D gene uncertain. CDR1 SEHNR and CDR2 FQNEAQ come from the germline V gene (reference sequence). Between the trimmed V and J ends, which lost 5 bases and 7 bases, there was a span of 27 bases. This CDR3 comprises 18 residues. The CDR3 DNA reads as TGTGCCAGCAGCCGCCGACCGGTTAAGGCCAGGAGTCCGAATGAGCAGTTCTTC. Its protein product is CASSRRPVKARSPNEQFF.

This clonotype was counted ten times or more. J is TRBJ2-7 and V is TRBV7-2; D gene uncertain. The germline V and J ends were trimmed by 1 base and 1 base, with 8 bases remaining between them. CDR1 is SGHTA and CDR2 is FQGNSA in the germline V gene. The CDR3 totals 14 residues. The DNA for the CDR3 is TGTGCCAGCAGCTTAGAAGCAGCATCCTACGAGCAGTACTTC. Its translation: CASSLEAASYEQYF.

In its sample, this clonotype was seen a few times. The V gene is TRBV12-3 or TRBV12-4, the J gene TRBJ2-1; 12 nucleotides match TRBD2. V was pared by 5 bases and J by 8 bases, with 4 bases of the junction left unmatched. This CDR3 contains 14 residues. CDR3 DNA: TGTGCCAGCAGTGGACTAGCGGGGATAGATGAGCAGTTCTTC. This sequence encodes CASSGLAGIDEQFF.

This clonotype was seen ten or more times. The chain carries TRBV9 and TRBJ2-7, with 7 positions matching TRBD1. CDR3 length: 13 residues. Trimming at V came to 6 bases and at J to 7 bases, leaving 10 bases not matched to a gene. Per germline, CDR1 SGDLS and CDR2 YYNGEE. The CDR3 DNA reads TGTGCCAGCAATTCCGGGACAGATATAGAGCAGTACTTC. This codes for CASNSGTDIEQYF.

The V and J genes are TRBV7-2 and TRBJ2-3, with TRBD2 matching over 11 bases. CDR1 is SGHTA and CDR2 is FQGNSA in the germline V gene. After removal of 5 bases from V and 3 bases from J, the junction contained 7 bases not matched to a gene. This CDR3 has 16 residues. The CDR3 nucleotides read TGTGCCAGCAGCCCCTTACTAGCGGGGGCGACAGATACGCAGTATTTT. Translation gives CASSPLLAGATDTQYF.

A few counts support this clonotype. This chain connects TRBV4-1 to TRBJ1-4; TRBD1 aligns across 7 bases. This CDR3 spans 16 amino acids. Trimming removed 4 bases from V and 7 bases from J; junction bases left unmatched: 12. Germline CDR1 is MGHRA and CDR2 is YSYEKL. For the CDR3, the DNA is TGCGCCAGCAGCCGCAATCCGGACAGGTGGATTGAAAAACTGTTTTTT. This translates into CASSRNPDRWIEKLFF.

The chain links TRBV18 to TRBJ2-1, with D possibly matching TRBD1 (5 bases). The CDR3 spans 12 residues. Germline V gene lookup returns CDR1 KGHSH and CDR2 LQKENI. Trimming pared 3 bases from V and 15 bases from J, leaving 15 bases between. CDR3 amino acids: CASSPRASRGFF. For the CDR3, the DNA is TGTGCCAGCTCACCCAGGGCTTCAAGGGGGTTCTTC.